The 16 T cell receptor beta chains given below trace back to one sample, sequenced in a study of regulatory T cells in long-lasting Graves disease. Noted time point: persistent/refractory GD, antithyroid drugs over 5 years with positive TRAb. The TCR library used RNA extracted from PBMCs. To make TCR beta libraries, researchers used iRepertoire HTBI primers and Arm-PCR of CDR3 regions. TCRdb passed the multiplex PCR reads through MiXCR, listing each CDR3 protein once. This table holds 300,000 or so distinct CDR3 sequences, about 19% found once. The source was peripheral blood mononuclear cells (PBMCs), collected when the disease was refractory, from a patient treated with antithyroid drugs. The receptors derive from a female donor with Graves disease.

CDR3 protein: CASSTNRASNQPQHF. CDR3 in DNA: TGTGCCAGCAGTACGAACAGGGCTAGCAATCAGCCCCAGCATTTT. This chain uses TRBV27 with TRBJ1-5; weak D call: TRBD1 (6 bases). The length of the CDR3 is 15 residues. CDR1 is MNHEY and CDR2 is SMNVEV in the germline V gene (reference sequence). V was trimmed by 5 bases and J by 0 bases, leaving 11 bases between them.

V is TRBV18 and J is TRBJ1-2; D is uncertain. V lost 2 bases to trimming and J lost 8 bases, with 18 bases between them. This CDR3 is built from 15 residues. Germline V lookup: CDR1 KGHSH, CDR2 LQKENI. CDR3 amino acids: CASSPEASWGLGYTF. The CDR3 nucleotides read TGTGCCAGCTCACCAGAGGCGTCATGGGGATTGGGCTACACCTTC.

This chain uses TRBV5-1 with TRBJ2-1; D may be TRBD1 (6 bases). V lost 4 bases and J lost 0, with 11 bases in between. The CDR3 spans 15 residues. Germline V gives CDR1 SGHRS, CDR2 YFSETQ. The CDR3 nucleotides read TGCGCCAGCAGCGCCGGACAGAGCTCCTACAATGAGCAGTTCTTC. Translated: CASSAGQSSYNEQFF.

This clonotype was seen more than once but under ten times. The chain couples TRBV6-1 to TRBJ1-2; 10 bases agree with TRBD1. Trimming removed 6 bases from V and 4 bases from J; junction bases left unmatched: 8. The CDR3 is 15 amino acids. Looked up from germline, CDR1 is MNHNS and CDR2 is SASEGT. The DNA for the CDR3 is TGTGCCAGCAGCCGCATGGGGGACAGGGGCTATGGCTACACCTTC. Amino acids: CASSRMGDRGYGYTF.

This clonotype was observed once. A clone one base away is much larger, so this may be a read error. The chain carries TRBV25-1 and TRBJ1-1, with TRBD1 as a possible D gene (5 bases). The CDR3 is made up of 17 amino acids. CDR1 is MGHDK and CDR2 is SYGVNS in the germline V gene. The V end was cut by 1 base, the J end by 1 base, with 16 bases between. This CDR3 is CASSEWPAGRKNTEAFF. CDR3 bases: TGTGCCAGCAGTGAATGGCCAGCGGGGCGGAAGAACACTGAAGCTTTCTTT.

This clonotype was recorded at least ten times. The chain employs TRBV20-1 and TRBJ1-1; the match to TRBD1 covers 7 bases. This CDR3 spans 14 amino acids. The V gene end was trimmed by 7 bases and the J gene end by 1 base; junction bases not matched to a gene: 9. Germline lookup yields CDR1 DFQATT and CDR2 SNEGSKA (reference sequence). CDR3 in DNA: TGCAGTGTAGAGGGGGCGCGGGGGAACACTGAAGCTTTCTTT. As protein: CSVEGARGNTEAFF.

This clonotype occurred a few times. The chain joins TRBV7-2 to TRBJ1-3; D is ambiguous. The CDR3 totals 15 residues. The V gene's germline CDR1 is SGHTA and CDR2 FQGNSA. The V and J ends lost 1 base and 2 bases respectively, with 9 bases between them. The CDR3 coding sequence is TGTGCCAGCAGCTTAGATAGTGGAGCTGGAAACACCATATATTTT. Protein product: CASSLDSGAGNTIYF.

This clonotype has ten or more counts. The CDR3: CASSQEDQETQYF. The CDR3 bases are TGTGCCAGCAGTCAGGAAGACCAAGAGACCCAGTACTTC. J is TRBJ2-5 and V is TRBV6-1, with D uncertain. The CDR3 totals 13 residues. The germline V gene has CDR1 MNHNS and CDR2 SASEGT. Trimming took off 5 bases at V and 0 bases at J, with 7 bases between the two ends.

This clonotype was seen a few times. The rearrangement uses TRBV4-1 and TRBJ1-6; D unresolved. Looked up from germline, CDR1 is MGHRA and CDR2 is YSYEKL. The CDR3 has 18 residues. The V end was cut by 1 base, the J end by 4 bases, with 17 bases between. The CDR3 loop reads CASSQVKGLSTYNSPLHF. Written as DNA, the CDR3 is TGCGCCAGCAGCCAAGTAAAGGGCTTGAGCACTTATAATTCACCCCTCCACTTT.

This clonotype was counted ten times or more. The genes are TRBV11-2 and TRBJ2-6; D remains ambiguous. The V gene's germline CDR1 is SGHAT and CDR2 FQNNGV. This CDR3 is built from 14 residues. V lost 6 bases and J 0 bases, leaving 6 bases between the germline ends. This chain's CDR3 is CASRQLSGANVLTF. CDR3 nucleotide sequence: TGTGCCAGCAGACAGCTCTCTGGGGCCAACGTCCTGACTTTC.

The chain has TRBV12-3 or TRBV12-4 and TRBJ1-4; a weak D match, TRBD1 (5 bases). Trimming shortened V by 3 bases and J by 7 bases, and 9 bases separated the two germline ends. The CDR3 is 13 amino acids. CDR3: CASSFRGVEKLFF. As DNA, the CDR3 is TGTGCCAGCAGTTTTAGGGGTGTTGAAAAACTGTTTTTT.

At least ten counts were recorded for this clonotype. The chain is built from TRBV7-8 and TRBJ1-1; D remains ambiguous. Trimming took 4 bases from V and 2 from J, leaving 23 bases between them. The CDR3 length is 18 residues. From germline, CDR1 is SGHVS and CDR2 FQNEAQ. Written as DNA, the CDR3 is TGTGCCAGCAGCTCCCGTCCAGCTGCGGAAATGGTAAACACTGAAGCTTTCTTT. Protein product: CASSSRPAAEMVNTEAFF.

This clonotype was detected many times. The V gene is TRBV28, the J gene TRBJ2-7; D remains ambiguous. The V and J ends lost 2 bases and 2 bases respectively, with 16 bases between them. Germline V gene data show CDR1 as MDHEN and CDR2 as SYDVKM. This CDR3 spans 16 amino acids. The CDR3 nucleotides read TGTGCCAGCAGTTTACCCTTCTACGGCCGAACCTACGAGCAGTACTTC. Its translation: CASSLPFYGRTYEQYF. The entire variable domain, with the rest obtained from reference TRBV28 and TRBJ2-7, is as follows: DVKVTQSSRYLVKRTGEKVFLECVQDMDHENMFWYRQDPGLGLRLIYFSYDVKMKEKGDIPEGYSVSREKKERFSLILESASTNQTSMYLCASSLPFYGRTYEQYFGPGTRLTVT.

Turning to this clonotype: One junction end disagrees with the germline gene, perhaps due to a read error. V usage is TRBV30 and J usage is TRBJ2-7, with no clear D. The germline gives CDR1 GTSNPN, CDR2 SVGIG (reference sequence). The CDR3 runs 12 residues. The CDR3 loop is CVWSVALREQYF. CDR3 sequence (DNA): TGTGTCTGGAGTGTTGCGCTGAGGGAGCAGTACTTC.

This clonotype was picked up many times. The genes are TRBV10-3 and TRBJ1-5; tentatively, D is TRBD1 (5 bases). The V end lost 5 bases, the J end lost 10 bases, and 15 bases lay between the germline ends. In germline, CDR1 is ENHRY, CDR2 SYGVKD. There are 13 residues in the CDR3. CDR3: CAISSDRQGPQHF. The CDR3 DNA reads as TGTGCCATCAGTTCCGACCGCCAGGGACCCCAGCATTTT.

With respect to this clonotype: A junction end diverges from the germline sequence, so it may reflect a read error. This chain uses TRBV5-5 with TRBJ1-2; TRBD1 agrees at 7 bases. The CDR3 spans 14 residues. The germline V gene has CDR1 SGHKS and CDR2 YYEKEE (reference sequence). As DNA, the CDR3 is TGTGCCAACAGCCCGACAGGGCTTGCATATGGCTACACCTTC. Residues: CANSPTGLAYGYTF.